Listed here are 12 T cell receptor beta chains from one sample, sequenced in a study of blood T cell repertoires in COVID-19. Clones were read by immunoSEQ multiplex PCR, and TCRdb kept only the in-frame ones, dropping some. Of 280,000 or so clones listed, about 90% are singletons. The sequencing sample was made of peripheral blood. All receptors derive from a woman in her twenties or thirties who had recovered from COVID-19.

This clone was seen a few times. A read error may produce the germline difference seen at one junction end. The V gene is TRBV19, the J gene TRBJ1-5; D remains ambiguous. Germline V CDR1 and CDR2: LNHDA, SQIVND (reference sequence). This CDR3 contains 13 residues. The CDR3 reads CASSFGIWEASTF. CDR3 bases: TGTGCCAGTAGTTTTGGAATATGGGAGGCTTCTACTTTT.

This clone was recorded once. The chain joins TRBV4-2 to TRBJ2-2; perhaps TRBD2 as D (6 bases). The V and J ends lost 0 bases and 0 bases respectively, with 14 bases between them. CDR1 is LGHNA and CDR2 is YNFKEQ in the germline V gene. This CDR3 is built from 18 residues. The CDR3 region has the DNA TGTGCCAGCAGCCAAGATCTCGTGCGGGGAACGAACACCGGGGAGCTGTTTTTT. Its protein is CASSQDLVRGTNTGELFF.

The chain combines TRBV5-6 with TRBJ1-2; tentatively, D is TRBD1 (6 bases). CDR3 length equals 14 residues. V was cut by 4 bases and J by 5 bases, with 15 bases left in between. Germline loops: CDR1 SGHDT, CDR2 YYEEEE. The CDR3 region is CASSLASGVYGYTF. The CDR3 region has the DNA TGTGCCAGCAGCCTGGCTTCAGGGGTTTATGGCTACACCTTC.

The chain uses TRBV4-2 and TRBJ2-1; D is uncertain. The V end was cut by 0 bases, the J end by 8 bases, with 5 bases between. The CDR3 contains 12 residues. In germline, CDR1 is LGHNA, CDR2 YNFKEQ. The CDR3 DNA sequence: TGTGCCAGCAGCCAAGAACTGGATGAGCAGTTCTTC. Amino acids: CASSQELDEQFF.

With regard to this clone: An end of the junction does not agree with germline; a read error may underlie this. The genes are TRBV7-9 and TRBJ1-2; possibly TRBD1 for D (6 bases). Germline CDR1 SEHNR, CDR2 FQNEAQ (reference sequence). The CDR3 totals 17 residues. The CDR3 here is CASSSSLRGRGNDGYTF. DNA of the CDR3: TGTGCCAGCAGCTCCTCTTTAAGGGGCAGGGGTAACGATGGCTACACCTTC. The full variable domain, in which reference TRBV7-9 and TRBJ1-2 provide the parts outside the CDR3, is DTGVSQNPRHKITKRGQNVTFRCDPISEHNRLYWYRQTLGQGPEFLTYFQNEAQLEKSRLLSDRFSAERPKGSFSTLEIQRTEQGDSAMYLCASSSSLRGRGNDGYTFGSGTRLTVV.

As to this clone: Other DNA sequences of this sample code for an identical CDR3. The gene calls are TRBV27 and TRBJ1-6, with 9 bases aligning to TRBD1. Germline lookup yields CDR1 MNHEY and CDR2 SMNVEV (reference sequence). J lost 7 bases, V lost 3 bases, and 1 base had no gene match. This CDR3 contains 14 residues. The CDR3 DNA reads TGTGCCAGCAGTTTCGGGACAGGGAATTCACCCCTCCACTTT. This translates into CASSFGTGNSPLHF.

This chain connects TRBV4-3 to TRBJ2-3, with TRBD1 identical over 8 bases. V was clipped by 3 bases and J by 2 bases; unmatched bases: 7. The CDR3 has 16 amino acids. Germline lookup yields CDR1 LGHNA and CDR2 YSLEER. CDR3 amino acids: CASSQDGTGNTDTQYF. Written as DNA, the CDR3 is TGCGCCAGCAGCCAGGACGGGACAGGCAACACAGATACGCAGTATTTT.

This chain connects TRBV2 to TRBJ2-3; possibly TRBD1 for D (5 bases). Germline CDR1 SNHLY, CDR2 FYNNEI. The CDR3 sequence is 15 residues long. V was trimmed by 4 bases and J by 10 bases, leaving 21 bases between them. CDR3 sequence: CASSARRAQISPQYF. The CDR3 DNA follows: TGTGCCAGCAGTGCCCGCAGGGCTCAAATATCTCCGCAGTATTTT. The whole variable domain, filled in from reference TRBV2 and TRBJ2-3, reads EPEVTQTPSHQVTQMGQEVILRCVPISNHLYFYWYRQILGQKVEFLVSFYNNEISEKSEIFDDQFSVERPDGSNFTLKIRSTKLEDSAMYFCASSARRAQISPQYFGPGTRLTVL.

The CDR3: CASTNRADNSPLHF. The DNA for the CDR3 is TGTGCCAGCACTAACAGGGCGGATAATTCACCCCTCCACTTT. V usage is TRBV6-5 and J usage is TRBJ1-6, with a possible D match to TRBD1 (6 bases). Germline CDR1 and CDR2: MNHEY and SVGAGI. This CDR3 comprises 14 residues. V was pared by 7 bases and J by 5 bases, with 12 bases between.

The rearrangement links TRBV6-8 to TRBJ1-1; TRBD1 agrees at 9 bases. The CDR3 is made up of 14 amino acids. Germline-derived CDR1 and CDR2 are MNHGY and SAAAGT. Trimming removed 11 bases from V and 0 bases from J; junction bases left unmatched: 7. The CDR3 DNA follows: TGTGCCGGAGGACAGGGGAGTCTGAACACTGAAGCTTTCTTT. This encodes CAGGQGSLNTEAFF.

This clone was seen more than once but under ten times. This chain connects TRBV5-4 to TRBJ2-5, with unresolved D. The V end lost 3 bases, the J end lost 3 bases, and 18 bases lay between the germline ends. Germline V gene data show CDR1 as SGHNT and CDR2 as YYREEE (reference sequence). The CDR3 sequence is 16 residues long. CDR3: CASSWSIATSKETQYF. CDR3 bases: TGTGCCAGCAGCTGGAGTATAGCTACCTCAAAAGAGACCCAGTACTTC.

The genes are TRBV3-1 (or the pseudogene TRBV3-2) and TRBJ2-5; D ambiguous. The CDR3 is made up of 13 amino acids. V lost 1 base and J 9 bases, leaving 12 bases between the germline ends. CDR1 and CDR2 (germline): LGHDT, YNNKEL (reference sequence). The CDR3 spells CASSQADPRAQYF. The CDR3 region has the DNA TGTGCCAGCAGCCAAGCGGATCCTCGGGCCCAGTACTTC.